This TCR beta chain was recorded in a study of preoperative IRX-2 immunotherapy in early breast cancer. Using immunoSEQ multiplex PCR, the repertoire was profiled, and TCRdb retains in-frame clones only, with some absent. The repertoire holds roughly 25,000 clones, with more than 80% as singletons. As for treatment: preoperative locoregional IRX-2 cytokine immunotherapy. Samples came from a phase Ib trial of preoperative locoregional IRX-2 cytokine immunotherapy. The CDR3 contains 14 residues. Germline CDR1 reads GTSNPN; CDR2 reads SVGIG (reference sequence). V was trimmed by 3 bases and J by 0 bases, leaving 11 bases between them.

The sequence derives from a human donor with breast cancer. The source was tumor tissue, collected after IRX-2 immunotherapy. V gene TRBV30 combines with J gene TRBJ1-1; D is undetermined. CDR3 residues: CAWSVLGVNTEAFF. In DNA form, the CDR3 reads TGTGCCTGGAGCGTACTCGGAGTGAACACTGAAGCTTTCTTT.